This entry lists 21 T cell receptor beta chains sequenced from one sample in a study of blood T cell repertoires in COVID-19. Libraries were prepared by immunoSEQ multiplex PCR; TCRdb keeps only in-frame clonotypes and omits some of them. The profile shows under 300,000 clones, about nine tenths of them singletons. Sequencing was done on a sample of PBMCs or T cells enriched from blood (not recorded which). Receptors originate from a woman in her fifties or sixties who had recovered from COVID-19.

The chain is built from TRBV7-8 and TRBJ1-2, with D tentatively TRBD1 (5 bases). The germline V gene encodes CDR1 SGHVS and CDR2 FQNEAQ. This CDR3 is built from 13 residues. V was trimmed by 5 bases and J by 9 bases, leaving 16 bases between them. The CDR3 loop is CASSPKGEGSYTF. The CDR3 coding sequence is TGTGCCAGCAGCCCAAAAGGGGAGGGAAGCTACACCTTC. The full variable domain, rest sourced from reference TRBV7-8 and TRBJ1-2, is GAGVSQSPRYKVAKRGQDVALRCDPISGHVSLFWYQQALGQGPEFLTYFQNEAQLDKSGLPSDRFFAERPEGSVSTLKIQRTQQEDSAVYLCASSPKGEGSYTFGSGTRLTVV.

The chain uses TRBV12-3 or TRBV12-4 and TRBJ1-2; TRBD1 matches at 9 bases. With 4 bases clipped from V and 4 bases from J, the junction kept 1 base outside the gene matches. CDR3 length: 13 amino acids. This CDR3 is CASSSQGAYGYTF. The CDR3 DNA reads as TGTGCCAGCAGTTCACAGGGGGCCTATGGCTACACCTTC.

J is TRBJ1-2 and V is TRBV11-2; the D is unclear. The germline CDR1 and CDR2 sequences are SGHAT and FQNNGV. Between the trimmed V and J ends, which lost 0 bases and 0 bases, there was a span of 8 bases. This CDR3 contains 15 residues. CDR3 sequence (DNA): TGTGCCAGCAGCTTAGAATGGGGAGCTAACTATGGCTACACCTTC. Amino acids: CASSLEWGANYGYTF.

This chain links TRBV19 with TRBJ2-1; 11 bases map to TRBD2. CDR1 and CDR2 (germline): LNHDA, SQIVND (reference sequence). The CDR3 totals 15 residues. V was pared by 4 bases and J by 7 bases, with 6 bases of the junction left unmatched. This CDR3 reads CASSTPLAGGNEQFF. The CDR3 coding sequence is TGTGCCAGTAGTACACCCCTAGCGGGAGGTAATGAGCAGTTCTTC.

The rearrangement joins TRBV30 to TRBJ1-4; the D is unclear. CDR1 is GTSNPN and CDR2 is SVGIG in the germline V gene (reference sequence). The CDR3 is 14 residues long. V gave up 4 bases and J gave up 0 bases, with 9 bases separating them. Here the CDR3 reads CAWNRAATNEKLFF. Written as DNA, the CDR3 is TGTGCCTGGAACCGAGCTGCAACTAATGAAAAACTGTTTTTT.

This rearrangement joins TRBV27 to TRBJ1-6; D gene unclear. CDR1 is MNHEY and CDR2 is SMNVEV in the germline V gene (reference sequence). The CDR3 covers 13 residues. Trimming pared 6 bases from V and 4 bases from J, leaving 7 bases between. The CDR3 DNA reads TGTGCCAGCAGCTACAGTTATAATTCACCCCTCCACTTT. It yields the protein CASSYSYNSPLHF.

CDR3 loop: CASREMGGGPYEQYF. DNA of the CDR3: TGTGCCAGCAGGGAGATGGGGGGGGGCCCCTACGAGCAGTACTTC. The chain combines TRBV13 with TRBJ2-7; TRBD2 might be the D (7 bases). The V end lost 6 bases, the J end lost 2 bases, and 17 bases lay between the germline ends. The CDR3 sequence is 15 residues long. Germline-derived CDR1 and CDR2 are PRHDT and FYEKMQ (reference sequence).

V is TRBV20-1 and J is TRBJ1-5, with a weak D call TRBD1 (5 bases). V lost 3 bases to trimming and J lost 7 bases, with 19 bases between them. This CDR3 has 15 amino acids. CDR1 is DFQATT and CDR2 is SNEGSKA in the germline V gene (reference sequence). In DNA, the CDR3 is TGCAGTGCTAGTTCTGAGAGCCAGGGCTGGCAGCCCCAGCATTTT. It yields the protein CSASSESQGWQPQHF.

The gene calls are TRBV7-8 and TRBJ2-7, with 9 bases lining up with TRBD2. The CDR3 runs 15 residues. V lost 5 bases, J lost 1 base, and 6 bases stayed unmatched. Per germline, CDR1 SGHVS and CDR2 FQNEAQ. The CDR3 loop is CASSPRLADSYEQYF. The DNA of the CDR3 is TGTGCCAGCAGCCCGAGACTAGCGGATTCCTACGAGCAGTACTTC.

This clone was found a few times. The J gene is TRBJ2-5, the V gene TRBV2, with 7 bases lining up with TRBD1. J lost 7 bases, V lost 6 bases, and 11 bases had no gene match. The CDR3 is 14 residues long. Germline V CDR1 and CDR2: SNHLY, FYNNEI. The DNA of the CDR3 is TGTGCCAGCAGCGCTCAGCACAGGGGAGTGACCCAGTACTTC. Protein product: CASSAQHRGVTQYF.

V usage is TRBV2 and J usage is TRBJ1-5; D gene uncertain. Per germline, CDR1 SNHLY and CDR2 FYNNEI. The CDR3 consists of 14 residues. V lost 7 bases, J lost 4 bases, and 14 bases lay in between. The CDR3 sequence: CASMRGPRNQPQHF. In nucleotides, the CDR3 is TGTGCCAGCATGAGAGGGCCGAGGAATCAGCCCCAGCATTTT.

The rearrangement uses TRBV4-2 and TRBJ1-5; 11 nucleotides line up with TRBD1. The J segment lost 6 bases and the V segment lost 4 bases, leaving 8 bases of the junction unmatched. Germline V CDR1 and CDR2: LGHNA, YNFKEQ. This CDR3 is built from 16 residues. The CDR3 DNA reads TGTGCCAGCAGCCCGTCCGGGACAGGGGGAAGTCAGCCCCAGCATTTT. Translating gives CASSPSGTGGSQPQHF.

This clone was recorded once. The chain joins TRBV19 to TRBJ1-4; D is unresolved. Trimming left V 6 bases short and J 4 bases short, with 15 bases between. Germline V CDR1 and CDR2: LNHDA, SQIVND (reference sequence). This CDR3 region has 15 residues. In nucleotides, the CDR3 is TGTGCCAGTAGCGTATCCGGACTCGGTAATGAAAAACTGTTTTTT. It specifies CASSVSGLGNEKLFF.

The V gene is TRBV5-1, the J gene TRBJ2-3; the match to TRBD2 covers 9 bases. There are 16 residues in the CDR3. V trimming: 0 bases; J trimming: 6 bases; junction bases outside the gene matches: 8. The germline CDR1 and CDR2 sequences are SGHRS and YFSETQ. The CDR3 here is CASSLDGGRGVDTQYF. The DNA of the CDR3 is TGCGCCAGCAGCTTGGACGGCGGGAGGGGCGTGGATACGCAGTATTTT.

This clone was counted a single time. The chain has TRBV7-8 and TRBJ2-5, with 7 bases lining up with TRBD2. Germline assignment: CDR1 SGHVS and CDR2 FQNEAQ. J gave up 5 bases and V 6 bases, and 12 bases lay outside the gene matches. The CDR3 runs to 15 residues. The CDR3 loop is CASRNPSGGGETQYF. The CDR3 bases are TGTGCCAGCAGGAACCCCTCGGGGGGTGGGGAGACCCAGTACTTC. The variable domain in full, completed from reference TRBV7-8 and TRBJ2-5, reads GAGVSQSPRYKVAKRGQDVALRCDPISGHVSLFWYQQALGQGPEFLTYFQNEAQLDKSGLPSDRFFAERPEGSVSTLKIQRTQQEDSAVYLCASRNPSGGGETQYFGPGTRLLVL.

About this clone itself: Its ends do not fully match the called genes, so a read error is possible. The chain employs TRBV5-1 and TRBJ1-1; perhaps TRBD1 as D (6 bases). Germline lookup yields CDR1 SGHRS and CDR2 YFSETQ. The length of the CDR3 is 13 residues. The CDR3 DNA sequence: TGCGCCAGCAGCTTGTCAGGGGACACTCAAGCTTTCTTT. Its protein is CASSLSGDTQAFF.

The rearrangement links TRBV5-1 to TRBJ1-1; 12 bases map to TRBD1. Germline V lookup: CDR1 SGHRS, CDR2 YFSETQ. The CDR3 has 16 residues. V gave up 4 bases and J gave up 1 base; unmatched junction bases: 5. CDR3 protein: CASSLWDRGRNTEAFF. As DNA, the CDR3 is TGCGCCAGCAGCCTATGGGACAGGGGGCGGAACACTGAAGCTTTCTTT.

The chain joins TRBV19 to TRBJ2-5; TRBD2 agrees at 9 bases. V was clipped by 2 bases and J by 0 bases; unmatched bases: 4. Germline loops: CDR1 LNHDA, CDR2 SQIVND (reference sequence). CDR3 length: 16 amino acids. CDR3 in amino acids: CASSISGLAHQETQYF. The CDR3 nucleotides read TGTGCCAGTAGTATATCGGGACTAGCCCACCAAGAGACCCAGTACTTC.

The chain combines TRBV6-5 with TRBJ2-7, with TRBD1 matching over 7 bases. The germline V gene encodes CDR1 MNHEY and CDR2 SVGAGI. V lost 5 bases, J lost 9 bases, and 16 bases stayed unmatched. CDR3 length: 15 residues. CDR3 sequence: CASSPTGVEIRGQYF. DNA for the CDR3: TGTGCCAGCAGTCCTACAGGGGTCGAAATTCGAGGGCAGTACTTC.

For the CDR3, the DNA is TGTGCCTGCAGGCGGGGGACTCAAGCTTTCTTT. Amino acids: CACRRGTQAFF. V gene TRBV30 combines with J gene TRBJ1-1; TRBD1 might be the D (5 bases). V lost 6 bases to trimming and J lost 9 bases, with 14 bases between them. CDR1 is GTSNPN and CDR2 is SVGIG in the germline V gene (reference sequence). CDR3 length: 11 amino acids.

The rearrangement joins TRBV13 to TRBJ2-7; 7 bases line up with TRBD2. V was clipped by 5 bases and J by 1 base; unmatched bases: 8. This CDR3 is 15 amino acids long. Germline CDR1 and CDR2: PRHDT and FYEKMQ (reference sequence). The CDR3 DNA follows: TGTGCCAGCAGCCCAAGGGCTAGCGGATCCTACGAGCAGTACTTC. Protein sequence: CASSPRASGSYEQYF.